The clone carrying this TCR beta chain has only a few counts. Antigen: not known. The repertoire was sequenced with immunoSEQ multiplex PCR; TCRdb's copy has only in-frame clones and lacks some. The table includes about 36,000 clones, more than 65% detected once. This entry belongs to a study of CD4 T cells in relation to SARS-CoV-2 and coronaviruses. Across the study: ViraFEST: approximately nine-day antigen culture of PBMCs, then TCR beta CDR3 sequencing.

Trimming cost V 5 bases and J 0 bases; bases outside gene matches: 8. Per germline, CDR1 SGHTA and CDR2 FQGNSA. The CDR3 consists of 17 residues. The sequenced material came from memory CD4+ T cells from PBMCs, cultured in vitro. The receptor was derived from an adult with COVID-19. The genes are TRBV7-2 and TRBJ1-5; 9 bases fit TRBD1. This CDR3 reads CASSPGQGIISNQPQHF. CDR3 nucleotides: TGTGCCAGCAGCCCGGGACAGGGCATTATTAGCAATCAGCCCCAGCATTTT.